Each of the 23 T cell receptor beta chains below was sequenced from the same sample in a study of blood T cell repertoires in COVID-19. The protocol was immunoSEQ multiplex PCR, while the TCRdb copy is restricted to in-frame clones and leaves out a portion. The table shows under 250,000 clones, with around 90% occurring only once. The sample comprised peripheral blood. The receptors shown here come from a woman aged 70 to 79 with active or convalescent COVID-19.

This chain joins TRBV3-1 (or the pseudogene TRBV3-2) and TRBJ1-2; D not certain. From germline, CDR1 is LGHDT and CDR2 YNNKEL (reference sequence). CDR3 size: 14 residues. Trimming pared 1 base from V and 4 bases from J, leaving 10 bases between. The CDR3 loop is CASSQGAVFYGYTF. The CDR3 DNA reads TGTGCCAGCAGCCAAGGTGCAGTGTTCTATGGCTACACCTTC.

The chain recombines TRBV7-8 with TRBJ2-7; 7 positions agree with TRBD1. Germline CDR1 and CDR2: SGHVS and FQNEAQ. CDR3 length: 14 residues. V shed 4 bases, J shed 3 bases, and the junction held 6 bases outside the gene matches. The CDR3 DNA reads TGTGCCAGCAGCTCCGGGACAGCCAGCTACGAGCAGTACTTC. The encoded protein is CASSSGTASYEQYF.

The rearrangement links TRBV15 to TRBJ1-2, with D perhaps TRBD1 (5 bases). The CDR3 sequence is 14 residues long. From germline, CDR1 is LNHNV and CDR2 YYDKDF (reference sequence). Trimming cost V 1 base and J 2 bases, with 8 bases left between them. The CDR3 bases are TGTGCCACCAGCAGAGGGACATTAAACTATGGCTACACCTTC. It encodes CATSRGTLNYGYTF.

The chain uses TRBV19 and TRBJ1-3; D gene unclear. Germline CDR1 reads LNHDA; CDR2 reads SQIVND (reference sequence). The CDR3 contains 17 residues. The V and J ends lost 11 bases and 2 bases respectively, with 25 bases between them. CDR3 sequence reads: CAGLWHPAGAPGNTIYF. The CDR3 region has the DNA TGTGCCGGATTATGGCATCCCGCTGGAGCACCTGGAAACACCATATATTTT. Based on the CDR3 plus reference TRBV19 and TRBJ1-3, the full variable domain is DGGITQSPKYLFRKEGQNVTLSCEQNLNHDAMYWYRQDPGQGLRLIYYSQIVNDFQKGDIAEGYSVSREKKESFPLTVTSAQKNPTAFYLCAGLWHPAGAPGNTIYFGEGSWLTVV.

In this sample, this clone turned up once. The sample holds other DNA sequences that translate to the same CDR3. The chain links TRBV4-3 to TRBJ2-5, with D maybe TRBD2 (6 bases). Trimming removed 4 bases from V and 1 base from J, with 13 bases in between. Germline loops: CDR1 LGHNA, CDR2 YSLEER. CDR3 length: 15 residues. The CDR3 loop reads CASSLSGGPQETQYF. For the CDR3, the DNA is TGCGCCAGCAGCCTCTCCGGGGGACCCCAAGAGACCCAGTACTTC.

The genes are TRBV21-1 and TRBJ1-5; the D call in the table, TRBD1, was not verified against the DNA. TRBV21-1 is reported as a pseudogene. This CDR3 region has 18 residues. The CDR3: CASSKALSRGWGNQPQHF. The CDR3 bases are TGTGCCAGCAGCAAAGCGCTTTCCAGGGGGTGGGGCAATCAGCCCCAGCATTTT.

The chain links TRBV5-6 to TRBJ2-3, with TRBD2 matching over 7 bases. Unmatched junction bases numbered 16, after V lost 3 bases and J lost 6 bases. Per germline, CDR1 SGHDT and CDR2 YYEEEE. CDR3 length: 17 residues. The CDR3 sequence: CASSSYGTGGGFDTQYF. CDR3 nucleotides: TGTGCCAGCAGCTCCTACGGTACAGGCGGGGGTTTCGATACGCAGTATTTT.

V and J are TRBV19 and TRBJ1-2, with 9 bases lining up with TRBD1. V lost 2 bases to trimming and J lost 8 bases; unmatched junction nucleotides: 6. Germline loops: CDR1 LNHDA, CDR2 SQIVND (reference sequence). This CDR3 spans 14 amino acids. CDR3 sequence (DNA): TGTGCCAGTAGTATAACACAGGGGGCGCCCGGCTACACCTTC. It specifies CASSITQGAPGYTF.

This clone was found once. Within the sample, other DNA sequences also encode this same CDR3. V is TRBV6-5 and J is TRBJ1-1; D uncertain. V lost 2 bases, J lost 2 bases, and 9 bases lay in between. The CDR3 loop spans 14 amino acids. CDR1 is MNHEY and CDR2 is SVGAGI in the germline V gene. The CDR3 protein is CASSYRRGNTEAFF. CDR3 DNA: TGTGCCAGCAGTTACCGCCGGGGAAACACTGAAGCTTTCTTT.

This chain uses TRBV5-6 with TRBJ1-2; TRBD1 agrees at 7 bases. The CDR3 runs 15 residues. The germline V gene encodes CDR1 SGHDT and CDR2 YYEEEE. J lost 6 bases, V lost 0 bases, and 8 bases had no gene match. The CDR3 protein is CASSLAGQAPDGYTF. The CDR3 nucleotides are TGTGCCAGCAGCTTGGCCGGACAGGCCCCGGATGGCTACACCTTC.

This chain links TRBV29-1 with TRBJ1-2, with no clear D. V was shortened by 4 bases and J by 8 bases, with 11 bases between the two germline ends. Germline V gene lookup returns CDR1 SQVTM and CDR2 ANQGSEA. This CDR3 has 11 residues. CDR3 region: CSVASIKGYTF. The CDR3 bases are TGCAGCGTTGCCAGTATTAAGGGCTACACCTTC.

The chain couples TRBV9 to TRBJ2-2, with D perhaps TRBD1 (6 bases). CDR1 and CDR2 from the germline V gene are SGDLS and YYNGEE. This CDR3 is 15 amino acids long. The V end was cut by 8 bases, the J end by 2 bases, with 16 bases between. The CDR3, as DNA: TGTGCCAGTGGGACCCAGGGGACAAACACCGGGGAGCTGTTTTTT. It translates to CASGTQGTNTGELFF.

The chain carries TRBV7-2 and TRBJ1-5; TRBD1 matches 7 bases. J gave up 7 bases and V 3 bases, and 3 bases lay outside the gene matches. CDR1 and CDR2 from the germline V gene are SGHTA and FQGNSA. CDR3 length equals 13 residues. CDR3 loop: CASSLEGAQPQHF. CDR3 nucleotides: TGTGCCAGCAGCTTGGAGGGGGCCCAGCCCCAGCATTTT. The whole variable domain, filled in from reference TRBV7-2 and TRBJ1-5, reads GAGVSQSPSNKVTEKGKDVELRCDPISGHTALYWYRQSLGQGLEFLIYFQGNSAPDKSGLPSDRFSAERTGGSVSTLTIQRTQQEDSAVYLCASSLEGAQPQHFGDGTRLSIL.

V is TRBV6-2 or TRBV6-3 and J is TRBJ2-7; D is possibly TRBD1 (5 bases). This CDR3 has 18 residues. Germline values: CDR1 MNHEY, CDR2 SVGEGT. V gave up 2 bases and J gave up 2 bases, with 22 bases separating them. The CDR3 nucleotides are TGTGCCAGCAGTTACCCTTTCCTTGAAGGCAGGGCCACCTACGAGCAGTACTTC. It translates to CASSYPFLEGRATYEQYF.

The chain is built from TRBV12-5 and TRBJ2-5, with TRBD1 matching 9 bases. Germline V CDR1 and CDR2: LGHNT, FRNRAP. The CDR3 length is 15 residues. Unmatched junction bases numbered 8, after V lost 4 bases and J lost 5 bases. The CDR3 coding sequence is TGTGCTAGTGGTTGGGGGACAGGGCACAAGGAGACCCAGTACTTC. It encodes CASGWGTGHKETQYF.

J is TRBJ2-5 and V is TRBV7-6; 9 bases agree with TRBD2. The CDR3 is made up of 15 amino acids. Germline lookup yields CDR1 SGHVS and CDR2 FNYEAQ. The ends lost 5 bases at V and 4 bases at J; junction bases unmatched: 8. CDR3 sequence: CASSERGASAETQYF. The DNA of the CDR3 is TGTGCCAGCAGCGAGCGGGGGGCGTCAGCAGAGACCCAGTACTTC.

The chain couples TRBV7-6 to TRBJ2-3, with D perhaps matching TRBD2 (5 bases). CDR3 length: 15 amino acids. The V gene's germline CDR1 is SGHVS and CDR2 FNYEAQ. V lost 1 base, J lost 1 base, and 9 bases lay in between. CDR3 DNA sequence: TGTGCCAGCAGCTTAGACGGGATCCGCACAGATACGCAGTATTTT. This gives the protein CASSLDGIRTDTQYF.

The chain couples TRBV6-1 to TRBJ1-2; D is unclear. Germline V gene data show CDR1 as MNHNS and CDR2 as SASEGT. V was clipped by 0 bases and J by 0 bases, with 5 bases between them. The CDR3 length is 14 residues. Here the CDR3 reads CASSEAPANYGYTF. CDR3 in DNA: TGTGCCAGCAGTGAAGCGCCAGCTAACTATGGCTACACCTTC.

Written as DNA, the CDR3 is TGCGCCAGCAGCGATGGGACATCTCTCCCCCATGGCTACACCTTC. This translates into CASSDGTSLPHGYTF. The chain combines TRBV5-1 with TRBJ1-2; D might be TRBD1 (6 bases). Germline loops: CDR1 SGHRS, CDR2 YFSETQ. This CDR3 is built from 15 residues. Trimming removed 4 bases from V and 6 bases from J, with 19 bases in between.

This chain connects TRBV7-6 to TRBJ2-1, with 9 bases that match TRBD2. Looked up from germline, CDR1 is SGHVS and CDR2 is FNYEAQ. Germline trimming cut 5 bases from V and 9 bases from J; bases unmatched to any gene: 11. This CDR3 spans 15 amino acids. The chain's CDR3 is CASSLRPGTSSEQFF. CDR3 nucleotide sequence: TGTGCCAGCAGCCTCAGGCCGGGGACTAGCAGTGAGCAGTTCTTC. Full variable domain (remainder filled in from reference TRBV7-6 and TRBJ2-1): GAGVSQSPRYKVTKRGQDVALRCDPISGHVSLYWYRQALGQGPEFLTYFNYEAQQDKSGLPNDRFSAERPEGSISTLTIQRTEQRDSAMYRCASSLRPGTSSEQFFGPGTRLTVL.

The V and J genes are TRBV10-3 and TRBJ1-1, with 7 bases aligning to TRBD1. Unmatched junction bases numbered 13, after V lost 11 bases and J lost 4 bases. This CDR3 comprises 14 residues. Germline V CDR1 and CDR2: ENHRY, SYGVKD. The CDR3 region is CAATRQGFSTEAFF. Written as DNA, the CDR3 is TGTGCCGCGACGAGACAGGGTTTTTCCACTGAAGCTTTCTTT.

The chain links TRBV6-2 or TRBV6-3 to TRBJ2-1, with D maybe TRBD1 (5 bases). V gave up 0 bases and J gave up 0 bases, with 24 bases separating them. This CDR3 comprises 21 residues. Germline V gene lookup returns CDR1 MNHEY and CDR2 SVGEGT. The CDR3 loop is CASSYSRIGRTRGSSYNEQFF. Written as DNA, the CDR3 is TGTGCCAGCAGTTACTCGCGTATAGGCCGAACAAGGGGTAGCTCCTACAATGAGCAGTTCTTC.

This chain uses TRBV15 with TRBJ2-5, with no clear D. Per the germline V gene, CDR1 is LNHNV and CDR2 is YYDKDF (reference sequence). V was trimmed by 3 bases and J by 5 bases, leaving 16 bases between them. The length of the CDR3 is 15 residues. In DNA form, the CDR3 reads TGTGCCACCAGCAGGGCTCCGCGAGGCAGTGAGACCCAGTACTTC. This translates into CATSRAPRGSETQYF.